A single sample gave rise to the 2 T cell receptor beta chains below, sequenced in a study of T cells after yellow fever vaccination. One entry per CDR3 protein results from TCRdb running MiXCR on the 5' RACE reads. The sample carries nearly 550,000 distinct CDR3 sequences, over 15% recorded once. The material sequenced was PBMCs, taken 15 days after the yellow fever booster vaccination. The receptors stem from a young man who received the YFV17D yellow fever vaccine.

This clonotype showed up many times. The rearrangement uses TRBV12-3 or TRBV12-4 and TRBJ2-3; TRBD2 aligns across 7 bases. CDR3 length equals 15 residues. Trimming removed 3 bases from V and 3 bases from J; junction bases left unmatched: 6. The chain's CDR3 is CASSFAGAGTDTQYF. The CDR3 bases are TGTGCCAGCAGTTTTGCGGGAGCAGGGACAGATACGCAGTATTTT.

This sequence joins TRBV18 and TRBJ2-1, with 10 bases aligning to TRBD2. V gave up 3 bases and J gave up 6 bases; unmatched junction bases: 14. CDR3 length: 18 amino acids. Germline V lookup: CDR1 KGHSH, CDR2 LQKENI. The DNA for the CDR3 is TGTGCCAGCTCACCCGGACTAGCGGACGATCCACTGGGCAATGAGCAGTTCTTC. Translating gives CASSPGLADDPLGNEQFF. The complete variable domain, with remaining parts taken from reference TRBV18 and TRBJ2-1, reads NAGVMQNPRHLVRRRGQEARLRCSPMKGHSHVYWYRQLPEEGLKFMVYLQKENIIDESGMPKERFSAEFPKEGPSILRIQQVVRGDSAAYFCASSPGLADDPLGNEQFFGPGTRLTVL.